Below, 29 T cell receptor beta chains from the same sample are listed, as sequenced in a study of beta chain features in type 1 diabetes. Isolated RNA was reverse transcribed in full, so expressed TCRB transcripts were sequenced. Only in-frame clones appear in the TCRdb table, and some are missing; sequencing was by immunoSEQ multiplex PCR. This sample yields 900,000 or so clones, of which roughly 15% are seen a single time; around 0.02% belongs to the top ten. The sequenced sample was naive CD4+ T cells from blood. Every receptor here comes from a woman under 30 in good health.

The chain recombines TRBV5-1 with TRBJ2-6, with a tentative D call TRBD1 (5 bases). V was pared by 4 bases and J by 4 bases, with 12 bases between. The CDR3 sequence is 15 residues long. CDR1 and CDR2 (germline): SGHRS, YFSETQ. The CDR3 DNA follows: TGCGCCAGCAGCGTTTCAGGGTACGGGGCCAACGTCCTGACTTTC. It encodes CASSVSGYGANVLTF.

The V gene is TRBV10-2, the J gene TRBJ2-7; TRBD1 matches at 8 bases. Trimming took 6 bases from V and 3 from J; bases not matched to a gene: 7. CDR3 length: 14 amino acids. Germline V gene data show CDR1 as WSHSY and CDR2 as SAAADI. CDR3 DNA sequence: TGCGCCAGCAGGGGGACAGGTATCGTCTACGAGCAGTACTTC. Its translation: CASRGTGIVYEQYF.

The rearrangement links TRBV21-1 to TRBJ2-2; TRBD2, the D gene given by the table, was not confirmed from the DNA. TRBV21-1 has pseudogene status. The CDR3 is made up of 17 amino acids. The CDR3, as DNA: TGTGCCAGCAGCAAAATCGGAGCTCAAGAGCCGAGCGGGGAGCTGTTTTTT. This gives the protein CASSKIGAQEPSGELFF.

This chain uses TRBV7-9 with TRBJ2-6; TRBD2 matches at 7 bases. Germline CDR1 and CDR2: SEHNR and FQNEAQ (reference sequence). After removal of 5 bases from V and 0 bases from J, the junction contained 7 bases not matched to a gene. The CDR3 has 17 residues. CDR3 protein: CASSTTGRSSGANVLTF. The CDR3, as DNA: TGTGCCAGCAGCACAACCGGGAGGAGCTCTGGGGCCAACGTCCTGACTTTC.

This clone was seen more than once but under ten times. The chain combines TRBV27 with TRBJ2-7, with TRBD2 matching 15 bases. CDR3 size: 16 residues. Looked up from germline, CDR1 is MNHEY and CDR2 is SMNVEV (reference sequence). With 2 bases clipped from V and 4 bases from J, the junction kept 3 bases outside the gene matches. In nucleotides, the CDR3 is TGTGCCAGCAGTTTAGGCGGGACTAGCGGGAGGTACGAGCAGTACTTC. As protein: CASSLGGTSGRYEQYF.

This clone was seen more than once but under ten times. CDR3 protein: CASSHLHGAGELFF. The CDR3 nucleotides read TGTGCCAGCAGCCACCTTCACGGGGCCGGGGAGCTGTTTTTT. The chain uses TRBV4-2 and TRBJ2-2; perhaps TRBD2 as D (5 bases). Trimming took off 3 bases at V and 6 bases at J, with 11 bases between the two ends. CDR3 size: 14 residues. Looked up from germline, CDR1 is LGHNA and CDR2 is YNFKEQ.

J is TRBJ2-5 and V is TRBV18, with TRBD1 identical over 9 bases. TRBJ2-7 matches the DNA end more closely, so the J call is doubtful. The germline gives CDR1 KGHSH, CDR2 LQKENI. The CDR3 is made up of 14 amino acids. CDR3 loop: CASSPGQGTYEQYF. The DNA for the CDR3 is TGTGCCAGCTCACCGGGACAGGGTACCTACGAGCAGTACTTC.

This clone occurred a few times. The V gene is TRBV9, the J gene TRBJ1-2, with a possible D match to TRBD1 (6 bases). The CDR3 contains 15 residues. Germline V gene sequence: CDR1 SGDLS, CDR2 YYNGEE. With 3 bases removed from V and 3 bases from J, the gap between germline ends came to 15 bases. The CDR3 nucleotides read TGTGCCAGCAGCGGGACCTCCCGGGGGCACTATGGCTACACCTTC. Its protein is CASSGTSRGHYGYTF.

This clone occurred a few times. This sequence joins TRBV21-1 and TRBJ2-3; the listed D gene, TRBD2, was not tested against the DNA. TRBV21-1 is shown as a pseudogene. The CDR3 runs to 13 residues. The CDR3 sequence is CASSLAGGDTQYF. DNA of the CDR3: TGTGCCAGCAGCTTAGCGGGAGGGGATACGCAGTATTTT.

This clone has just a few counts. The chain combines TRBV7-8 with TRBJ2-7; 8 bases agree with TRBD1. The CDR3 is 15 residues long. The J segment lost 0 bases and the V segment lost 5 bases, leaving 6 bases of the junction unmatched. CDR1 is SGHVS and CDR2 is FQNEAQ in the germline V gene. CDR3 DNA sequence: TGTGCCAGCAGCCCGGGACAGGCGAGCTCCTACGAGCAGTACTTC. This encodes CASSPGQASSYEQYF.

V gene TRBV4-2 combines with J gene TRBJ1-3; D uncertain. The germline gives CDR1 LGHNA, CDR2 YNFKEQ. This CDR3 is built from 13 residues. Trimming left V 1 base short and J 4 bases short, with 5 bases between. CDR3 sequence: CASSQGGGNTIYF. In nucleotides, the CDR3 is TGTGCCAGCAGCCAAGGTGGGGGAAACACCATATATTTT.

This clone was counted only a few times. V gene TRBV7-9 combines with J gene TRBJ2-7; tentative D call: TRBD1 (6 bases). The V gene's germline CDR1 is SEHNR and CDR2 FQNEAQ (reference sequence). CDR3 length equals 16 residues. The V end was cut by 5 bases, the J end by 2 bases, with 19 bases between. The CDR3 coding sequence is TGTGCCAGCAGCGCAAGGGGGAGACTTACAGCCTACGAGCAGTACTTC. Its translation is CASSARGRLTAYEQYF.

CDR3 in DNA: TGCGCCAGCAGCTTGGGTCGCTACGAGCAGTACTTC. Protein: CASSLGRYEQYF. The V gene is TRBV5-1, the J gene TRBJ2-7; unclear D gene. Germline CDR1 and CDR2: SGHRS and YFSETQ. V shed 0 bases and J shed 3 bases, with 4 bases lying between them. The CDR3 loop spans 12 amino acids.

CDR3 sequence (DNA): TGCGCCAGCAGCTTGATGCTAGCGGGAGTTAGTGGCAATGAGCAGTTCTTC. It translates to CASSLMLAGVSGNEQFF. The chain recombines TRBV5-1 with TRBJ2-1, with 10 bases fitting TRBD2. V trimming: 1 base; J trimming: 6 bases; junction bases outside the gene matches: 10. In germline, CDR1 is SGHRS, CDR2 YFSETQ. CDR3 length: 17 residues.

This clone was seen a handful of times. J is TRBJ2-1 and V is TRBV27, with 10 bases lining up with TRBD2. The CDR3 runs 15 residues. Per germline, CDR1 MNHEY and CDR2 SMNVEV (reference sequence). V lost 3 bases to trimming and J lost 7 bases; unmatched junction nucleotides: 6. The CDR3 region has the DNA TGTGCCAGCAGTTTGGGTTCTAGCGGGAGAAATGAGCAGTTCTTC. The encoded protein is CASSLGSSGRNEQFF.

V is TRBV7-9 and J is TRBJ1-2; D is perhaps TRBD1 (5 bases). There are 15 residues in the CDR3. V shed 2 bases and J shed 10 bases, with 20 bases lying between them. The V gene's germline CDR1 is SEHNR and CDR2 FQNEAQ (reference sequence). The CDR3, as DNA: TGTGCCAGCAGCTTACTCCCGGGACCCTCTGCTGTCTACACCTTC. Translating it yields CASSLLPGPSAVYTF.

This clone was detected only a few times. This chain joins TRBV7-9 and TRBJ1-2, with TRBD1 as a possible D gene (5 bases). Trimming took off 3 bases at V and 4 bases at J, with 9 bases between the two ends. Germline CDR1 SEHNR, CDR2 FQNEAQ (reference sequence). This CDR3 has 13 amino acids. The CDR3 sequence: CASSFMGGYGYTF. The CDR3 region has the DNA TGTGCCAGCAGCTTTATGGGGGGCTATGGCTACACCTTC.

This CDR3 is CASLNLPGAGEKLFF. Written as DNA, the CDR3 is TGTGCCAGCCTCAACCTTCCGGGGGCCGGTGAAAAACTGTTTTTT. The chain employs TRBV2 and TRBJ1-4; perhaps TRBD1 as D (6 bases). This CDR3 has 15 residues. The V gene's germline CDR1 is SNHLY and CDR2 FYNNEI. Trimming took 8 bases from V and 7 from J, leaving 20 bases between them.

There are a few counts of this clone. The CDR3 here is CASSLGGLKTDTQYF. Written as DNA, the CDR3 is TGTGCCAGCAGCTTAGGGGGACTAAAGACAGATACGCAGTATTTT. This chain uses TRBV7-2 with TRBJ2-3, with 7 bases that match TRBD2. Germline assignment: CDR1 SGHTA and CDR2 FQGNSA. This CDR3 spans 15 amino acids. J gave up 3 bases and V 1 base, and 4 bases lay outside the gene matches.

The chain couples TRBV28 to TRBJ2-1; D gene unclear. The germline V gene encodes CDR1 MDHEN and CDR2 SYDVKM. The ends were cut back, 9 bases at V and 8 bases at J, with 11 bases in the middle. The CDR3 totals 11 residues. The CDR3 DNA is TGTGCCAGTCTAGAATCCCATGAGCAGTTCTTC. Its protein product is CASLESHEQFF.

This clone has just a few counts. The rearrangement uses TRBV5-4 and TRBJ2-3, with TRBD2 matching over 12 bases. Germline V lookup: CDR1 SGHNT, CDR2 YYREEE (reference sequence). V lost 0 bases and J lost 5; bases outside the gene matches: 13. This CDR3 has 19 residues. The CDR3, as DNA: TGTGCCAGCAGCTTGGTCCCTAGGGCTAGCGGGAGGGCCAGAGATACGCAGTATTTT. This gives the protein CASSLVPRASGRARDTQYF.

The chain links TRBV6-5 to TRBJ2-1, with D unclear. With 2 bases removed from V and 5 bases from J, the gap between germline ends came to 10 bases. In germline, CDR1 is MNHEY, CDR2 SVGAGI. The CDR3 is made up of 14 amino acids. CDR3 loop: CASSYDRRDNEQFF. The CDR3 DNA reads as TGTGCCAGCAGTTACGACCGCCGGGACAATGAGCAGTTCTTC.

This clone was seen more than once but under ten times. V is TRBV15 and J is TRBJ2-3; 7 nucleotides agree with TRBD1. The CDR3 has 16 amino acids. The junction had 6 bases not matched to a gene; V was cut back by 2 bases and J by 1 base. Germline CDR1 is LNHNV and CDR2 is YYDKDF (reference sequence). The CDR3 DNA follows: TGTGCCACCAGCAGAATGACAGGGATACGCACAGATACGCAGTATTTT. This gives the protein CATSRMTGIRTDTQYF.

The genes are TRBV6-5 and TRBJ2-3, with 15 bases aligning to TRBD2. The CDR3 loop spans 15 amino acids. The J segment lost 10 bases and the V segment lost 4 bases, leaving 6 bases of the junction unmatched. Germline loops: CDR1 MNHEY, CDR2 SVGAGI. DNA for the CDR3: TGTGCCAGCAGTTCCGGACTAGCGGGAGGGCCGGCGCAGTATTTT. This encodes CASSSGLAGGPAQYF.

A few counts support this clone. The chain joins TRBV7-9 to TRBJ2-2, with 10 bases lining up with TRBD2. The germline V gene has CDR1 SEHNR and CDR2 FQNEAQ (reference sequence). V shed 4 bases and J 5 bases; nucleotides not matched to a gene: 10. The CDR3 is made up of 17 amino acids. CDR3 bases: TGTGCCAGCAGCTCTTGGAGCGGGAGGGCATGGACCGGGGAGCTGTTTTTT. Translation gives CASSSWSGRAWTGELFF.

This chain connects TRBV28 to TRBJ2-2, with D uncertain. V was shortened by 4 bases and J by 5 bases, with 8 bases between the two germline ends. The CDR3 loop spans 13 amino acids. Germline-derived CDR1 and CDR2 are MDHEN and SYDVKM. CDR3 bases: TGTGCCAGCAGTTCATCCCGGACCGGGGAGCTGTTTTTT. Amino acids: CASSSSRTGELFF.

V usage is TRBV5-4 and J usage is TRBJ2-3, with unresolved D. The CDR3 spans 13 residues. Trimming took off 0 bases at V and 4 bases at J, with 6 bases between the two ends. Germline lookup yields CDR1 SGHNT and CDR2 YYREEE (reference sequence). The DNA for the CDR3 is TGTGCCAGCAGCTTGGAATCTCCAGATACGCAGTATTTT. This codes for CASSLESPDTQYF.

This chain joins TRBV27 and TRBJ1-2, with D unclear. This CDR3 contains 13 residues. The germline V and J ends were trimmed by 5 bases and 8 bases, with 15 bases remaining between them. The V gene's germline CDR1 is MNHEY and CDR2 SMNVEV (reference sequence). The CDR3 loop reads CASSTTTAEGYTF. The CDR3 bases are TGTGCCAGCAGTACCACTACAGCTGAGGGCTACACCTTC.

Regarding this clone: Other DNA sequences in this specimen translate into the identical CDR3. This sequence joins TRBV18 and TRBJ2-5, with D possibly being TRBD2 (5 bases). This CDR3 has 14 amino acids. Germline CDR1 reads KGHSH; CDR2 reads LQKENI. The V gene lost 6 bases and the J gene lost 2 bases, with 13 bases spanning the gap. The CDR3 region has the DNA TGTGCCAGCTCCCCAGGACGGAGGCAAGAGACCCAGTACTTC. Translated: CASSPGRRQETQYF. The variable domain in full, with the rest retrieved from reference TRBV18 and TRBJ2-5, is NAGVMQNPRHLVRRRGQEARLRCSPMKGHSHVYWYRQLPEEGLKFMVYLQKENIIDESGMPKERFSAEFPKEGPSILRIQQVVRGDSAAYFCASSPGRRQETQYFGPGTRLLVL.